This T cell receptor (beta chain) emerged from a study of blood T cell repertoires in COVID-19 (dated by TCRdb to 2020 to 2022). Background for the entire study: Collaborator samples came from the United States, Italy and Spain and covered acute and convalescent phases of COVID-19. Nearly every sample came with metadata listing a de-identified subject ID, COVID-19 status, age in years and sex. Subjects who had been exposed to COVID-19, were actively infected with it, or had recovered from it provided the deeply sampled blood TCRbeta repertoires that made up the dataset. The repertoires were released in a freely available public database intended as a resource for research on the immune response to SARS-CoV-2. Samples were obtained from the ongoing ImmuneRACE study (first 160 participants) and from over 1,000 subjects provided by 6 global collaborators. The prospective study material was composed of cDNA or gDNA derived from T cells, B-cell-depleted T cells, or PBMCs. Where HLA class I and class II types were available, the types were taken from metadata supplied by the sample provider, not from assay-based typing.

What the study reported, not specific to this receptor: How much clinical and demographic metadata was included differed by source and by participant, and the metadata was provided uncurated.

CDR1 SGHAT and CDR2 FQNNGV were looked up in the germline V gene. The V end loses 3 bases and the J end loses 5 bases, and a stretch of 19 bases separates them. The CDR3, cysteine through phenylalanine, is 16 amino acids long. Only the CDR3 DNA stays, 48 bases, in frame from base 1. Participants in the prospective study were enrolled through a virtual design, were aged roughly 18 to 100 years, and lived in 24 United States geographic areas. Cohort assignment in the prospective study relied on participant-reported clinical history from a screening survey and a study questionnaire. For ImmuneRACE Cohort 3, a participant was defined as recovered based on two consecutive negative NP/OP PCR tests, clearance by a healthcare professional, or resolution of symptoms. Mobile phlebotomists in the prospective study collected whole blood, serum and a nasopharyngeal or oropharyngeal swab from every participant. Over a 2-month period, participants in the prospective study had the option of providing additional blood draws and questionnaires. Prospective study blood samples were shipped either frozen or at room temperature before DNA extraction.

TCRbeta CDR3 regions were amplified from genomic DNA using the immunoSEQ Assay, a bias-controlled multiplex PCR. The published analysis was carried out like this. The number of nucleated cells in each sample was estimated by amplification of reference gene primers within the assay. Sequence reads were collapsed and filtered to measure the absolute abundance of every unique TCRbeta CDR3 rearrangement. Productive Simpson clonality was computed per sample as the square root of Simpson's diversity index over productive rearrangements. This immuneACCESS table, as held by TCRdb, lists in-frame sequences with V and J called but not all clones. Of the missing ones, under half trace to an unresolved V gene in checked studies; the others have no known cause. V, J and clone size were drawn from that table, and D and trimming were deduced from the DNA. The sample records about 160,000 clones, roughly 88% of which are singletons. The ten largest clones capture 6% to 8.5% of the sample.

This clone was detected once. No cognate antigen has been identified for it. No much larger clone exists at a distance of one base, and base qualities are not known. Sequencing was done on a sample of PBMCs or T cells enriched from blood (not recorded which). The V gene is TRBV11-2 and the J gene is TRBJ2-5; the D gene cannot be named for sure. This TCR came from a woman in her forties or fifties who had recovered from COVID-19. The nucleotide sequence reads TGTGCCAGCAGCTTTGGAGCCAACCCGTTTGGGGAGACCCAGTACTTC. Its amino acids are CASSFGANPFGETQYF. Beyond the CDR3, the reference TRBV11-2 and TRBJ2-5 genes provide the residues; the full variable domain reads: EAGVAQSPRYKIIEKRQSVAFWCNPISGHATLYWYQQILGQGPKLLIQFQNNGVVDDSQLPKDRFSAERLKGVDSTLKIQPAKLEDSAVYLCASSFGANPFGETQYFGPGTRLLVL.